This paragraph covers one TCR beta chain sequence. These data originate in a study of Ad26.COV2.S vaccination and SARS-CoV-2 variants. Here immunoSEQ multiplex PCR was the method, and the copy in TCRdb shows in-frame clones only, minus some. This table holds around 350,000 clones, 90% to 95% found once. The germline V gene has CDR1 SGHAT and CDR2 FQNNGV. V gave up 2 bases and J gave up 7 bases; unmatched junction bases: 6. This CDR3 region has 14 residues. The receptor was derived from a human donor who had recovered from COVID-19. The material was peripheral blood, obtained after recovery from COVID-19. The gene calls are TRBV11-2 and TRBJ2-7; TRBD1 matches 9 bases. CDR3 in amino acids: CASSLTQGAGEQYF. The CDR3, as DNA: TGTGCCAGCAGCTTAACACAGGGGGCGGGGGAGCAGTACTTC.